The clone carrying this T cell receptor (beta chain) was found a few times. Its cognate antigen is unknown. The library protocol tagged individual cDNA molecules with unique molecular identifiers. TCRdb recomputed calls from the 5' RACE reads with MiXCR, one row per CDR3 protein. Of roughly 57,000 distinct CDR3 sequences listed, roughly 13% are singletons. These data originate in a study of early T cells in non-severe SARS-CoV-2 infection. Findings and limits, study-wide: Database matching using VDJdb favored anti-spike CD8 responses, with private and CD4 specificities left missing.

Germline CDR1 reads SGHDN; CDR2 reads FVKESK. This CDR3 is built from 16 residues. V gave up 6 bases and J gave up 1 base, with 15 bases separating them. This clonotype was obtained from an adult who was a healthcare worker with PCR-confirmed SARS-CoV-2 infection or an uninfected control (not recorded which). The material was whole blood, obtained at baseline. The rearrangement links TRBV14 to TRBJ2-2, with D possibly matching TRBD1 (5 bases). CDR3 sequence (DNA): TGTGCCAGCAGTCACCTTCAGACAGTGAACACCGGGGAGCTGTTTTTT. This sequence encodes CASSHLQTVNTGELFF.